This T cell receptor beta chain comes out of a study of regulatory T cells in long-lasting Graves disease. General observations from the study: TRBV28, TRBJ1-2 and TRBJ2-5 were segments that persistent disease favored. Accuracy may have suffered from the small sample size.

J lost 5 bases, V lost 7 bases, and 15 bases had no gene match. The CDR3 contains 16 residues. Germline values: CDR1 MDHEN, CDR2 SYDVKM. As to time point: newly diagnosed GD, antithyroid drugs for less than 3 months. The TCR library used RNA extracted from PBMCs. The sample holds many counts of this clonotype. The target antigen is unknown. Investigators prepared the TCR beta libraries by applying iRepertoire HTBI primers and Arm-PCR of CDR3 regions. MiXCR, run by TCRdb on the multiplex PCR reads, gives a single entry per CDR3 protein. The repertoire consists of about 210,000 distinct CDR3 sequences, with approximately 19% occurring once and the leading ten covering 12%. These same data were also listed under a study on T cells in Graves' hyperthyroidism and ophthalmopathy. In that study: HTBI primers were used for first-round RT-PCR of the TCR CDR3. Within blood appeared most thyroid clonotypes that had expanded above 0.001.

The rearrangement joins TRBV28 to TRBJ2-3; 7 bases agree with TRBD1. Sequenced here: peripheral blood mononuclear cells (PBMCs), sampled at new diagnosis, from a patient treated with antithyroid drugs. The TCR comes from a woman aged 25 to 45 with Graves disease. Here the CDR3 DNA reads TGTGCCAGCAAAGTTGAGGGGGCCCCAGGCGGAGATACGCAGTATTTT. Its translation is CASKVEGAPGGDTQYF.